This TCR beta chain was profiled in a study of OX40 agonist ivuxolimab in advanced cancers. The wider study: Patients received ivuxolimab, an agonistic anti-OX40 (CD134) antibody. Mean age 60 years, range about 20 to 90; 82.7% male.

The germline CDR1 and CDR2 sequences are SQVTM and ANQGSEA. The CDR3 is 13 amino acids. Trimming left V 3 bases short and J 7 bases short, with 13 bases between. Anyone with autoimmune disease history or systemic immunosuppression was excluded. Using immunoSEQ multiplex PCR, the repertoire was profiled, and TCRdb retains in-frame clones only, with some absent. There are tens of thousands of clones in the sample; 84% occur only once, and around 7.2% lies in the top ten. The receptor was isolated from an adult with an advanced solid tumor such as melanoma, head and neck, liver or kidney cancer. This chain links TRBV29-1 with TRBJ2-1; weak D call: TRBD2 (6 bases). Specimen: CD4+ or CD8+ T cells sorted from blood, collected in a trial of the OX40 agonist ivuxolimab. This chain's CDR3 is CSVELGAGNEQFF. Here the CDR3 DNA reads TGCAGCGTTGAGCTTGGGGCGGGAAATGAGCAGTTCTTC.